The 3 T cell receptor beta chains presented below share a single source sample, sequenced in a study of human T cells and chemical hapten exposure. Stated time point: patch test 1, 2 weeks after DPC sensitization. The treatment denotes: therapeutic diphenylcyclopropenone sensitization with weekly scalp DPC. Using its own MiXCR run on the RACE reads, TCRdb lists one record per CDR3 protein. The sample has just under 350,000 distinct CDR3 sequences, approximately 6.3% seen once. The sequences come from whole blood, collected in connection with sensitization to the hapten diphenylcyclopropenone (DPC). The receptors were sampled from a woman between 18 and 30 years old with alopecia areata. Some clones in this sample may be carry-over from other donors' samples.

There are a few counts of this clonotype. The chain couples TRBV6-4 to TRBJ2-3; either TRBD1 or TRBD2 may fit D (6 bases each). This CDR3 is built from 16 residues. Germline V gene lookup returns CDR1 MRHNA and CDR2 SNTAGT. Trimming took 5 bases from V and 6 from J, leaving 21 bases between them. The CDR3 loop reads CASSPGALHDRDTQYF. The CDR3 bases are TGTGCCAGCAGTCCGGGGGCCTTACACGACAGGGATACGCAGTATTTT.

The chain recombines TRBV6-5 with TRBJ1-1; D gene ambiguous. CDR1 and CDR2 from the germline V gene are MNHEY and SVGAGI. Trimming removed 2 bases at V and 6 bases at J, with 16 bases between. The CDR3 consists of 15 residues. CDR3 protein: CASSYHLKGQAEAFF. The CDR3 region has the DNA TGTGCCAGCAGTTACCATCTTAAGGGTCAGGCTGAAGCTTTCTTT.

The chain has TRBV12-3 or TRBV12-4 and TRBJ1-1; D gene unclear. Between the trimmed V and J ends, which lost 2 bases and 3 bases, there was a span of 7 bases. The CDR3 sequence is 13 residues long. CDR3 coding DNA: TGTGCCAGCAGTTTAAAGTCTGACACTGAAGCTTTCTTT. Translation: CASSLKSDTEAFF.